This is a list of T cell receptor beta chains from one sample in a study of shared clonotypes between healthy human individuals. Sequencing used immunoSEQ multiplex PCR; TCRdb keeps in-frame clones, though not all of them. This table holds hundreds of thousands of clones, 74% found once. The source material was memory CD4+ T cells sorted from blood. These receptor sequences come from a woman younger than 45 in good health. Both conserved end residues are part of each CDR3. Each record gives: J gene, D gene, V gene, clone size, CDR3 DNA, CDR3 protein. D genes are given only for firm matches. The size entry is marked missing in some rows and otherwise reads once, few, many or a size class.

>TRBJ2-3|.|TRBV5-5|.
TGTGCCAGCAGCTTGTGGAGCACAGATACGCAGTATTTT
CASSLWSTDTQYF
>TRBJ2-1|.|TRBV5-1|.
TGCGCCAGCAGCGAGGACCTCAGCTCCTACAATGAGCAGTTCTTC
CASSEDLSSYNEQFF
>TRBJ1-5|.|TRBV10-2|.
TGCGCCAGCAGTGAGTTACCACGGGGCAATCAGCCCCAGCATTTT
CASSELPRGNQPQHF
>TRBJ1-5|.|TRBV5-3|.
TGTGCCAGAAGCTGGCCTGGGGAGAATAGCAATCAGCCCCAGCATTTT
CARSWPGENSNQPQHF
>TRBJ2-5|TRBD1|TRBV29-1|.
TGCAGCGCCCTGCGACAGGGAGCCAAGACCCAGTACTTC
CSALRQGAKTQYF
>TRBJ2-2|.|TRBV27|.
TGTGCCAGCAGTCCCAATATGGACGGGACCGGGGAGCTGTTTTTT
CASSPNMDGTGELFF
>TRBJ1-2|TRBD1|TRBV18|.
TGTGCCAGCTCACCGACAGGGTTGGGCTACACCTTC
CASSPTGLGYTF
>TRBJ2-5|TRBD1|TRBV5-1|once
TGCGCCAGCAGCTGGACAGGGATGGAGACCCAGTACTTC
CASSWTGMETQYF
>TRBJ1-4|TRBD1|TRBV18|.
TGTGCCAGCTCACCCGAGGACAGGGAAAATGAAAAACTGTTTTTT
CASSPEDRENEKLFF
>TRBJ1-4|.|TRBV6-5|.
TGTGCCAGCAGTTACAAGGAAGGGGAAAAACTGTTTTTT
CASSYKEGEKLFF
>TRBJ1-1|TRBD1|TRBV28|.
TGTGCCAGCCGTAGAGGGGGACAGGGGCAAGGGAACACTGAAGCTTTCTTT
CASRRGGQGQGNTEAFF
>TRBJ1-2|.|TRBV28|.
TGTGCCAGCAGCCAAATCGGGCTCACAGCTAACTATGGCTACACCTTC
CASSQIGLTANYGYTF
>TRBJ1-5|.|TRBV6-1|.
TGTGCCAGCAGTGCCGGACTGATTAGCAATCAGCCCCAGCATTTT
CASSAGLISNQPQHF
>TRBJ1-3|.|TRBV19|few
TGTGCCAGTAGTATCGGACAGACCTTTCCTGGAAACACCATATATTTT
CASSIGQTFPGNTIYF
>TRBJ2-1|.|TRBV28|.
TGTGCCAGCGAAAGGGGGAGGAATGAGCAGTTCTTC
CASERGRNEQFF
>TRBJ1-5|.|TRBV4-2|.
TGTGCCAGCAGCCAAGGGGTCAGGACATCAGGTTATCAGCCCCAGCATTTT
CASSQGVRTSGYQPQHF
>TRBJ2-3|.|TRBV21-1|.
TGTGCCAGCAGCCAAGTAGGTGGTTCGGGAGATACGCAGTATTTT
CASSQVGGSGDTQYF
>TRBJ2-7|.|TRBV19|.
TGTGCCAGTAGTATCTATCCAGGGAAGTCCTACGAGCAGTACTTC
CASSIYPGKSYEQYF
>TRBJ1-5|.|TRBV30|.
TGTGCCTGGACGGGGATGGGACAACTAAATCAGCCCCAGCATTTT
CAWTGMGQLNQPQHF
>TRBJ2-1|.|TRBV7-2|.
TGTGCCAGCAGTCCTCCCGAGGTGTTTCCCCCACACGGTGAGCAGTTCTTC
CASSPPEVFPPHGEQFF
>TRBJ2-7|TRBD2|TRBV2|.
TGTGCCAGCAGACGATTATTTTCAGAGCGGGAGGGCCGCGAGCAGTACTTC
CASRRLFSEREGREQYF
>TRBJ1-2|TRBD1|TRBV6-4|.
TGTGCCAGCAGTGACGAGGGACAGGGCATCTATGGCTACACCTTC
CASSDEGQGIYGYTF
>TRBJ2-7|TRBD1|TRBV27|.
TGTGCCAGCAGTTCCTCCGGGACAGGGGGCTTTGGTGGTTCGGGAGAGCAGTACTTC
CASSSSGTGGFGGSGEQYF
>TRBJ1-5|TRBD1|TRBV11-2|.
TGTGCCAGCAGCATAGGGACAGGGGATCAGCCCCAGCATTTT
CASSIGTGDQPQHF
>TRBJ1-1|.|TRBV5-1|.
TGCGCCAGCAGCAAGGGAGGGCAGAACACTGAAGCTTTCTTT
CASSKGGQNTEAFF
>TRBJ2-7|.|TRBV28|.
TGTGCCAGCAGTTTTAGCGGCAGCTCCCGTCACGAGCAGTACTTC
CASSFSGSSRHEQYF
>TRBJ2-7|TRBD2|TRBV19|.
TGTGCCAGTAGTACCGATCTAGCGGGTTACGAGCAGTACTTC
CASSTDLAGYEQYF
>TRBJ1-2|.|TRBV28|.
TGTGCCAGCAGTACTCGACCCGGGACGAGAGACGGCTACACCTTC
CASSTRPGTRDGYTF
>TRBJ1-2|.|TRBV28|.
TGTGCCAGCAGTTTATTCGAGGGGGGCTATGGCTACACCTTC
CASSLFEGGYGYTF
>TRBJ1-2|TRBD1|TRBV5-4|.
TGTGCCAGCAGCGTAGGACAGGGGAGATATGGCTACACCTTC
CASSVGQGRYGYTF
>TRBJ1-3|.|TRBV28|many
TGTGCCAGCAGTTTTCGGGACTCTGGAAACACCATATATTTT
CASSFRDSGNTIYF
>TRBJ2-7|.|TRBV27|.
TGTGCCAGCAGTTTATACGGGGGCGGGACCTACGAGCAGTACTTC
CASSLYGGGTYEQYF
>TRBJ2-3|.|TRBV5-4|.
TGTGCCAGCAGCCCCCGGACAGCGACGGCAGATACGCAGTATTTT
CASSPRTATADTQYF
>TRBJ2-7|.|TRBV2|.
TGTGCCAGCAGTGAACGGGGGAGTAACTACGAGCAGTACTTC
CASSERGSNYEQYF
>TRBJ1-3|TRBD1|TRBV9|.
TGTGCCAGCAGCGTAGGCTTGACAGGGGCTGGAAACACCATATATTTT
CASSVGLTGAGNTIYF
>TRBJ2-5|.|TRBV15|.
TGTGCCACCAGCAGAGATCATCGAGGGTACCAAGAGACCCAGTACTTC
CATSRDHRGYQETQYF
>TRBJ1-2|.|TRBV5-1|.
TGCGCCAGCAGCCCCGTAAACAACCCCGAGGAGGGCTATGGTTACACCTTC
CASSPVNNPEEGYGYTF
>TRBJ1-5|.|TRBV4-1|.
TGCGCCAGCAGCCAAGTAGGTAGCAATCAGCCCCAGCATTTT
CASSQVGSNQPQHF
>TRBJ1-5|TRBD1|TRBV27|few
TGTGCCAGCAGTCCGGAGACAGGGGTAAGGCAGCCCCAGCATTTT
CASSPETGVRQPQHF
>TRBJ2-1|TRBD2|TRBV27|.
TGTGCCCCGACTAGCGGGAGGTACAATGAGCAGTTCTTC
CAPTSGRYNEQFF
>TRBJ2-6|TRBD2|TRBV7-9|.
TGTGCCAGCAGCCCTTCTGAAGCGGGAAAACCCTCTGGGGCCAACGTCCTGACTTTC
CASSPSEAGKPSGANVLTF
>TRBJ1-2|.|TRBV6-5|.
TGTGCCAGCAGTTATAGTTTCAGCTATGGCTACACCTTC
CASSYSFSYGYTF